These 15 T cell receptor beta chains were all obtained from the same sample, sequenced in a study of blood T cell repertoires in COVID-19. Repertoires were generated with immunoSEQ multiplex PCR, while TCRdb's copy carries only in-frame clones and drops some. This sample has almost 500,000 clones; about 88% occur once, and the top ten carry approximately 8%. The sequenced sample was PBMCs or T cells enriched from blood (not recorded which). Every receptor here comes from a woman aged 55 to 70 who had recovered from COVID-19.

CDR3 coding DNA: TGTGCCAGCAGTTCCCTACGGGGACAGCCCCAGCATTTT. Translating gives CASSSLRGQPQHF. This chain connects TRBV6-6 to TRBJ1-5, with D hard to call. Germline-derived CDR1 and CDR2 are MNHNY and SVGAGI (reference sequence). V was clipped by 4 bases and J by 7 bases, with 11 bases between them. This CDR3 is built from 13 residues.

This rearrangement joins TRBV19 to TRBJ2-5, with D possibly TRBD1 on 6 matching bases. This CDR3 is built from 14 residues. From germline, CDR1 is LNHDA and CDR2 SQIVND (reference sequence). The germline V and J ends were trimmed by 2 bases and 5 bases, with 12 bases remaining between them. CDR3: CASSIQGTGETQYF. CDR3 DNA: TGTGCCAGTAGTATACAGGGGACGGGGGAGACCCAGTACTTC.

The chain employs TRBV5-1 and TRBJ1-4; D possibly corresponds to TRBD1 (6 bases). Deletions cut 4 bases from V and 8 bases from J, with 18 bases between. Germline-derived CDR1 and CDR2 are SGHRS and YFSETQ. CDR3 size: 15 residues. Written as DNA, the CDR3 is TGCGCCAGCAGCCCGTGGTTGGGGGCTGGGGAAAAACTGTTTTTT. Translating gives CASSPWLGAGEKLFF. The full variable domain, rest sourced from reference TRBV5-1 and TRBJ1-4, is KAGVTQTPRYLIKTRGQQVTLSCSPISGHRSVSWYQQTPGQGLQFLFEYFSETQRNKGNFPGRFSGRQFSNSRSEMNVSTLELGDSALYLCASSPWLGAGEKLFFGSGTQLSVL.

This chain connects TRBV6-1 to TRBJ2-1, with 11 bases lining up with TRBD1. This CDR3 has 17 residues. Looked up from germline, CDR1 is MNHNS and CDR2 is SASEGT. Trimming at V came to 2 bases and at J to 3 bases, leaving 6 bases not matched to a gene. CDR3 amino acids: CASSERGGTGGYNEQFF. In DNA, the CDR3 is TGTGCCAGCAGTGAAAGAGGGGGGACAGGGGGCTACAATGAGCAGTTCTTC.

The V gene is TRBV19, the J gene TRBJ2-5, with a possible D match to TRBD1 (6 bases). V lost 2 bases and J lost 4, with 14 bases in between. The CDR3 extends over 15 amino acids. Germline V gene lookup returns CDR1 LNHDA and CDR2 SQIVND (reference sequence). The CDR3 is CASSIRGGVVETQYF. The CDR3 DNA is TGTGCCAGTAGTATAAGAGGGGGAGTCGTAGAGACCCAGTACTTC. The variable domain in full, completed from reference TRBV19 and TRBJ2-5, reads DGGITQSPKYLFRKEGQNVTLSCEQNLNHDAMYWYRQDPGQGLRLIYYSQIVNDFQKGDIAEGYSVSREKKESFPLTVTSAQKNPTAFYLCASSIRGGVVETQYFGPGTRLLVL.

The genes are TRBV28 and TRBJ2-1, with TRBD2 matching over 7 bases. Germline-derived CDR1 and CDR2 are MDHEN and SYDVKM. This CDR3 is 15 amino acids long. After removal of 3 bases from V and 12 bases from J, the junction contained 14 bases not matched to a gene. The CDR3 DNA reads TGTGCCAGCAGTTTGGGGAGGGTTATTATCGGGCGGCAGTTCTTC. It translates to CASSLGRVIIGRQFF.

V usage is TRBV5-6 and J usage is TRBJ1-6, with D perhaps TRBD1 (5 bases). Per germline, CDR1 SGHDT and CDR2 YYEEEE. The CDR3 consists of 14 residues. Trimming stripped 2 bases from V and 7 bases from J, with 10 bases between. Here the CDR3 DNA reads TGTGCCAGCAGCTTCAGGGTGGCCAATTCACCCCTCCACTTT. Its translation is CASSFRVANSPLHF.

V gene TRBV5-3 combines with J gene TRBJ2-7, with 8 bases aligning to TRBD1. TRBV5-3 is assigned to the ORF class and has an uncertain function. This CDR3 region has 17 residues. Trimming took 3 bases from V and 3 from J; bases not matched to a gene: 14. In nucleotides, the CDR3 is TGTGCCAGAAGCTCGACCCCTGACAGGGGCAAGTGCTACGAGCAGTACGTC. Its translation: CARSSTPDRGKCYEQYV.

V and J are TRBV3-1 (or the pseudogene TRBV3-2) and TRBJ1-2; TRBD1 matches at 9 bases. Trimming took 4 bases from V and 7 from J; bases not matched to a gene: 7. CDR1 is LGHDT and CDR2 is YNNKEL in the germline V gene (reference sequence). The length of the CDR3 is 14 residues. Here the CDR3 reads CASSPLGQGGGYTF. The CDR3 bases are TGTGCCAGCAGCCCCTTGGGACAGGGCGGTGGCTACACCTTC.

The chain combines TRBV14 with TRBJ1-4, with no clear D. The CDR3 runs to 13 residues. V was clipped by 4 bases and J by 5 bases, with 8 bases between them. Germline CDR1 reads SGHDN; CDR2 reads FVKESK. In DNA, the CDR3 is TGTGCCAGCAGCCTCGGAGGGAATGAAAAACTGTTTTTT. It is translated as CASSLGGNEKLFF.

This chain uses TRBV5-1 with TRBJ2-7; D gene unclear. V was clipped by 0 bases and J by 3 bases, with 10 bases between them. This CDR3 comprises 14 residues. Germline assignment: CDR1 SGHRS and CDR2 YFSETQ. In DNA form, the CDR3 reads TGCGCCAGCAGCTTGGGGCAGGCGAGCTACGAGCAGTACGTC. Its translation is CASSLGQASYEQYV.

The chain employs TRBV5-6 and TRBJ2-3; D is possibly TRBD2 (6 bases). Germline-derived CDR1 and CDR2 are SGHDT and YYEEEE. Trimming removed 4 bases at V and 3 bases at J, with 21 bases between. The CDR3 sequence is 17 residues long. DNA of the CDR3: TGTGCCAGCAGCCTTACCCTCGGGGGAAGTGGGACAGATACGCAGTATTTT. Translating it yields CASSLTLGGSGTDTQYF.

The chain joins TRBV6-1 to TRBJ2-3, with D perhaps TRBD1 (5 bases). This CDR3 has 16 amino acids. With 1 base removed from V and 1 base from J, the gap between germline ends came to 12 bases. CDR1 is MNHNS and CDR2 is SASEGT in the germline V gene. The CDR3 DNA is TGTGCCAGCAGTGAAGAATCAGGGCGTGGCACAGATACGCAGTATTTT. Residues: CASSEESGRGTDTQYF.

This sequence joins TRBV15 and TRBJ2-2; 8 bases line up with TRBD1. Germline V gene data show CDR1 as LNHNV and CDR2 as YYDKDF (reference sequence). The CDR3 consists of 17 residues. Unmatched junction bases numbered 13, after V lost 4 bases and J lost 6 bases. The CDR3, as DNA: TGTGCCACCAGCACTAGAACAGGACAGGGAAAAGCCGGGGAGCTGTTTTTT. Protein product: CATSTRTGQGKAGELFF.

This chain joins TRBV15 and TRBJ1-3, with TRBD1 identical over 10 bases. The CDR3 is made up of 19 amino acids. V shed 5 bases and J 5 bases; nucleotides not matched to a gene: 18. Germline V gives CDR1 LNHNV, CDR2 YYDKDF (reference sequence). The CDR3 reads CATSQLGQGTPSFRNTIYF. For the CDR3, the DNA is TGTGCCACCAGCCAACTGGGACAGGGGACCCCCTCCTTTAGAAACACCATATATTTT.